These 10 T cell receptor beta chains were sequenced from one sample in a study of regulatory T cells in long-lasting Graves disease. Sample time point: newly diagnosed GD, antithyroid drugs for less than 3 months. Construction of the TCR library relied on RNA isolated from PBMCs. TCR beta libraries were built with iRepertoire HTBI primers and Arm-PCR of CDR3 regions. Via MiXCR, TCRdb re-called the multiplex PCR reads, giving one row per CDR3 protein. The table lists approximately 470,000 distinct CDR3 sequences, 16% of them singletons. This sample was shared with a second study, whose subject was T cells in Graves' hyperthyroidism and ophthalmopathy.

The input for sequencing was peripheral blood mononuclear cells (PBMCs), taken at new diagnosis, from a patient treated with antithyroid drugs. These TCRs come from a man aged 40-49 years with Graves disease.

The rearrangement uses TRBV18 and TRBJ2-3, with 7 bases lining up with TRBD1. V dropped 6 bases and J dropped 3; count of bases not matched to a gene: 9. Germline CDR1 reads KGHSH; CDR2 reads LQKENI. The CDR3 length is 15 residues. The CDR3 bases are TGTGCCAGCTCGCCCTTGGGACAGCCAACAGATACGCAGTATTTT. Residues: CASSPLGQPTDTQYF.

The gene calls are TRBV20-1 and TRBJ2-1; D remains unclear. The CDR3 has 14 residues. V was trimmed by 2 bases and J by 0 bases, leaving 8 bases between them. Germline V gene sequence: CDR1 DFQATT, CDR2 SNEGSKA (reference sequence). The CDR3 is CSARFGSSYNEQFF. In nucleotides, the CDR3 is TGCAGTGCTAGATTCGGCAGCTCCTACAATGAGCAGTTCTTC.

Ten or more counts support this clonotype. The rearrangement joins TRBV2 to TRBJ2-4; either TRBD1 or TRBD2 may supply D (7 bases each). CDR1 and CDR2 from the germline V gene are SNHLY and FYNNEI. CDR3 size: 16 residues. V lost 7 bases, J lost 6 bases, and 22 bases lay in between. The CDR3 protein is CASTNGGSRGINIQYF. CDR3 DNA: TGTGCCAGCACCAACGGGGGGAGCAGGGGGATAAACATTCAGTACTTC.

At least ten counts were recorded for this clonotype. V and J are TRBV20-1 and TRBJ1-3; TRBD1 is a possible D gene (5 bases). The CDR3 has 15 residues. CDR1 is DFQATT, CDR2 SNEGSKA, per germline (reference sequence). Trimming shortened V by 3 bases and J by 2 bases, and 14 bases separated the two germline ends. CDR3 nucleotide sequence: TGCAGTGCTAGCCGCGAGCAGGGAGCTGGAAACACCATATATTTT. It is translated as CSASREQGAGNTIYF.

Only a few counts were recorded for this clonotype. The chain uses TRBV9 and TRBJ2-1; D is undetermined. CDR3 length: 16 amino acids. Germline CDR1 is SGDLS and CDR2 is YYNGEE. With 0 bases removed from V and 8 bases from J, the gap between germline ends came to 18 bases. In DNA form, the CDR3 reads TGTGCCAGCAGCGTAGCTTCTAGTATCCGAGCGCATGAGCAGTTCTTC. It codes for CASSVASSIRAHEQFF.

This clonotype was detected only a few times. V usage is TRBV10-3 and J usage is TRBJ2-1; 10 nucleotides align to TRBD2. CDR1 is ENHRY, CDR2 SYGVKD, per germline. The CDR3 has 14 amino acids. Trimming at V came to 6 bases and at J to 12 bases, leaving 11 bases not matched to a gene. The CDR3 loop is CAIRDPGTSEVQFF. CDR3 nucleotides: TGTGCCATCAGAGATCCCGGGACTAGCGAAGTGCAGTTCTTC.

This clonotype was detected only a few times. This rearrangement joins TRBV6-1 to TRBJ2-1; TRBD2 is a possible D gene (6 bases). This CDR3 region has 18 residues. The germline gives CDR1 MNHNS, CDR2 SASEGT. Trimming removed 2 bases from V and 10 bases from J, with 27 bases in between. This CDR3 reads CASSEFTSSGSRFLEQFF. The DNA for the CDR3 is TGTGCCAGCAGTGAATTTACCAGCTCCGGGAGTAGATTTCTGGAGCAGTTCTTC.

This chain joins TRBV4-1 and TRBJ2-3; 8 bases are a match to TRBD1. Germline trimming cut 0 bases from V and 10 bases from J; bases unmatched to any gene: 6. The CDR3 sequence is 14 residues long. Germline V gene lookup returns CDR1 MGHRA and CDR2 YSYEKL. The CDR3 region has the DNA TGCGCCAGCAGCCAAGATTGGCAGGGGGCGGCGCAGTATTTT. Translated: CASSQDWQGAAQYF.

The sample holds a few counts of this clonotype. The chain couples TRBV28 to TRBJ2-1; D perhaps matches TRBD1 (6 bases). Trimming left V 8 bases short and J 3 bases short, with 11 bases between. CDR1 is MDHEN, CDR2 SYDVKM, per germline. The CDR3 is 13 residues long. CDR3 in DNA: TGTGCCAGCCGGGACACGGACTACAATGAGCAGTTCTTC. Its protein product is CASRDTDYNEQFF.

At least ten counts were recorded for this clonotype. V is TRBV30 and J is TRBJ1-5; D is perhaps TRBD1 (6 bases). The CDR3 is 15 amino acids. V lost 3 bases and J 4 bases, leaving 16 bases between the germline ends. The germline CDR1 and CDR2 sequences are GTSNPN and SVGIG (reference sequence). The CDR3 bases are TGTGCCTGGAGGTTACAGGGAGGAGTAAATCAGCCCCAGCATTTT. This encodes CAWRLQGGVNQPQHF.